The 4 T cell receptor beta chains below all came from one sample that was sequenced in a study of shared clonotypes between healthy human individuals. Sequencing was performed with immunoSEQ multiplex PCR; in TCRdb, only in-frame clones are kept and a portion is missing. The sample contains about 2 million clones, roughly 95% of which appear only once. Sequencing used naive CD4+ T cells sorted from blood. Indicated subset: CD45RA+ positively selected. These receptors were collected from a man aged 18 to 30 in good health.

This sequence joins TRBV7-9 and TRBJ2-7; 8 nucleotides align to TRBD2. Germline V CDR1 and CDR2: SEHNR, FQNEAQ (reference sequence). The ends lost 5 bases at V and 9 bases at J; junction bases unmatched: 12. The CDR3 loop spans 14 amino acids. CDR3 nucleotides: TGTGCCAGCAGCCTGGGGAAAGCGGGGGTGCCGCAGTACTTC. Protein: CASSLGKAGVPQYF.

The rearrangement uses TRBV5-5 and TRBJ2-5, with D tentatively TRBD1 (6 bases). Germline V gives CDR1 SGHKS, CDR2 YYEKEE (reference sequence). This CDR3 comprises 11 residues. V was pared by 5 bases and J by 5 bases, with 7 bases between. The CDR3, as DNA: TGTGCCAGCAGACAGGGCGAGACCCAGTACTTC. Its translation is CASRQGETQYF.

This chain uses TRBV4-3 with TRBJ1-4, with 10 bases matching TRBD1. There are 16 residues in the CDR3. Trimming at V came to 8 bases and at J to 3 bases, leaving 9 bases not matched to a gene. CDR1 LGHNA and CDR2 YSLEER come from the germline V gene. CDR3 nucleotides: TGCGCCAGCGCGGCCGGGACAGGGGTTGCTAATGAAAAACTGTTTTTT. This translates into CASAAGTGVANEKLFF.

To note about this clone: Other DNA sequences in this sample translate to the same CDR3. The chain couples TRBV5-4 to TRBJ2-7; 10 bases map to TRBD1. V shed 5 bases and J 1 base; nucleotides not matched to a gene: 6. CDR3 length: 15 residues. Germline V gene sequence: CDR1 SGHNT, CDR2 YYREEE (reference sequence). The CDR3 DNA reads TGTGCCAGCAGGCCGGGACAGGGGATATCCTACGAGCAGTACTTC. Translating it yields CASRPGQGISYEQYF. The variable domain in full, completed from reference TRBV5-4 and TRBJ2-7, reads ETGVTQSPTHLIKTRGQQVTLRCSSQSGHNTVSWYQQALGQGPQFIFQYYREEENGRGNFPPRFSGLQFPNYSSELNVNALELDDSALYLCASRPGQGISYEQYFGPGTRLTVT.